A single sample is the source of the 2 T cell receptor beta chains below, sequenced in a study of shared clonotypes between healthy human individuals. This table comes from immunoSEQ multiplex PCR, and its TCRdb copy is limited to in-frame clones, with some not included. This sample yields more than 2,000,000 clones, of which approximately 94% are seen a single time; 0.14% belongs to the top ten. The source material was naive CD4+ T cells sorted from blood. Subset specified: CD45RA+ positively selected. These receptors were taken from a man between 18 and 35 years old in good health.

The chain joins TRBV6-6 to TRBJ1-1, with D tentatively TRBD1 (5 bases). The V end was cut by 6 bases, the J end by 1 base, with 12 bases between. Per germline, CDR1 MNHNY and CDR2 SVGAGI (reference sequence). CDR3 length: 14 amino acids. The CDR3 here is CASRDDGGNTEAFF. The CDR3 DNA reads TGTGCCAGCAGGGATGACGGGGGGAACACTGAAGCTTTCTTT.

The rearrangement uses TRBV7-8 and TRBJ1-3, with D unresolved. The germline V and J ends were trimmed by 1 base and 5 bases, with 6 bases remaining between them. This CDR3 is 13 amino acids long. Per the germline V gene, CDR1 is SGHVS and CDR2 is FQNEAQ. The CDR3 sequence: CASSLEGRNTIYF. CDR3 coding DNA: TGTGCCAGCAGCTTAGAGGGTAGAAACACCATATATTTT.